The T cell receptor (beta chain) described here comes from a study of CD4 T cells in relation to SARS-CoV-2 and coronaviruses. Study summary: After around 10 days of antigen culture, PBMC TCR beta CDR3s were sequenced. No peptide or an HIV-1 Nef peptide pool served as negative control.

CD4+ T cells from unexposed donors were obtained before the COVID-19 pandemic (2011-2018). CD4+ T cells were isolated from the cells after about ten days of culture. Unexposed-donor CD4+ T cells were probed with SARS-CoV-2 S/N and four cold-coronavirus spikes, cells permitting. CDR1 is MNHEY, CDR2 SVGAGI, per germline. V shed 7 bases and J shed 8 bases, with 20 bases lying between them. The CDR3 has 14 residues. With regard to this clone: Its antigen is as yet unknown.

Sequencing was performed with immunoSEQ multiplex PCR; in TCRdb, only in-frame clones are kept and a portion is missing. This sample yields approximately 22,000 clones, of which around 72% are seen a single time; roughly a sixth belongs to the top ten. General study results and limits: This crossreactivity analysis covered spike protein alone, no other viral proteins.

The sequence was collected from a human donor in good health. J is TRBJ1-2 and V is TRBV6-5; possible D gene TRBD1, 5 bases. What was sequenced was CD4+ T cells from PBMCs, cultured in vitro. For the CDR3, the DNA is TGTGCCAGCACCCTCTTGGGACTGATGGGGGGCTACACCTTC. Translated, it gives CASTLLGLMGGYTF.